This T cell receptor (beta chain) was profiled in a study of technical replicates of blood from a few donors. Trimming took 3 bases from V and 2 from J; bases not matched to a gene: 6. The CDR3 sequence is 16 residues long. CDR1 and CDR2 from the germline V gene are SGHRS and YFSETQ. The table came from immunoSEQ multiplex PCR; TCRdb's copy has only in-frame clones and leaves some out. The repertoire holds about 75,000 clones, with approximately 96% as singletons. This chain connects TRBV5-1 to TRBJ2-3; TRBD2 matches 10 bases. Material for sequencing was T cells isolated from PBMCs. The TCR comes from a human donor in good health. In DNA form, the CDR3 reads TGCGCCAGCAGCTCCTTAGCGGGGGGATCCACAGATACGCAGTATTTT. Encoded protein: CASSSLAGGSTDTQYF. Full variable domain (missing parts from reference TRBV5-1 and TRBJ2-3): KAGVTQTPRYLIKTRGQQVTLSCSPISGHRSVSWYQQTPGQGLQFLFEYFSETQRNKGNFPGRFSGRQFSNSRSEMNVSTLELGDSALYLCASSSLAGGSTDTQYFGPGTRLTVL.